A single sample gave rise to the 14 T cell receptor beta chains below, sequenced in a study of T cell repertoires in aging, cancer and after chemotherapy. Peripheral blood genomic DNA, not sorted cells or RNA, was the template. Rearranged V-D-J TRB sequences were amplified with a mixed TRB-A/B primer pool. TCRdb fed the multiplex PCR reads into MiXCR, producing one record per CDR3 protein. The table includes some 8,100 distinct CDR3 sequences, approximately 35% detected once. What was sequenced was blood. These receptors all stem from a human donor in good health.

This clonotype was seen a few times. The chain links TRBV6-2 or TRBV6-3 to TRBJ2-1; possible D gene TRBD2, 6 bases. This CDR3 is 15 amino acids long. Per germline, CDR1 MNHEY and CDR2 SVGEGT. V was cut by 2 bases and J by 2 bases, with 10 bases left in between. The CDR3 DNA reads TGTGCCAGCAGTTACGCCGGGGAGGCCTACAATGAGCAGTTCTTC. Protein sequence: CASSYAGEAYNEQFF.

The CDR3 sequence is CASSLAFRGPETQYF. The CDR3 DNA reads TGCGCCAGCAGCTTGGCGTTCAGGGGGCCGGAGACCCAGTACTTC. V gene TRBV5-1 combines with J gene TRBJ2-5, with 8 bases lining up with TRBD1. CDR1 and CDR2 from the germline V gene are SGHRS and YFSETQ. V trimming: 0 bases; J trimming: 5 bases; junction bases outside the gene matches: 6. The CDR3 loop spans 15 amino acids.

This clonotype was seen only once. The chain recombines TRBV6-2 or TRBV6-3 with TRBJ1-2, with unresolved D. The CDR3 has 15 amino acids. Germline assignment: CDR1 MNHEY and CDR2 SVGEGT. V was shortened by 2 bases and J by 4 bases, with 14 bases between the two germline ends. The CDR3 protein is CASSYPRGRFYGYTF. CDR3 bases: TGTGCCAGCAGTTACCCAAGAGGTCGGTTCTATGGCTACACCTTC.

This clonotype was found a few times. This sequence joins TRBV19 and TRBJ1-2; 11 nucleotides agree with TRBD1. In germline, CDR1 is LNHDA, CDR2 SQIVND (reference sequence). The length of the CDR3 is 15 residues. After removal of 5 bases from V and 4 bases from J, the junction contained 6 bases not matched to a gene. The DNA of the CDR3 is TGTGCCAGTAGTTCCAAAGGGACAGGGGGCTATGGCTACACCTTC. Its translation is CASSSKGTGGYGYTF.

The chain joins TRBV6-1 to TRBJ1-2; 7 bases line up with TRBD1. Germline-derived CDR1 and CDR2 are MNHNS and SASEGT. The trim removed 3 bases at V and 3 bases at J, leaving 1 base unmatched. The CDR3 sequence is 13 residues long. The CDR3 loop is CASSEGQYYGYTF. The CDR3 DNA sequence: TGTGCCAGCAGTGAGGGACAGTACTATGGCTACACCTTC.

The chain couples TRBV19 to TRBJ1-4; TRBD1 is a possible D gene (6 bases). Germline values: CDR1 LNHDA, CDR2 SQIVND (reference sequence). Trimming shortened V by 10 bases and J by 5 bases, and 17 bases separated the two germline ends. This CDR3 is built from 14 residues. Here the CDR3 reads CATGTTGANEKLFF. The CDR3 coding sequence is TGTGCCACCGGGACGACGGGGGCCAATGAAAAACTGTTTTTT. The complete variable domain, with remaining parts taken from reference TRBV19 and TRBJ1-4, reads DGGITQSPKYLFRKEGQNVTLSCEQNLNHDAMYWYRQDPGQGLRLIYYSQIVNDFQKGDIAEGYSVSREKKESFPLTVTSAQKNPTAFYLCATGTTGANEKLFFGSGTQLSVL.

This chain uses TRBV27 with TRBJ2-3, with D uncertain. CDR1 MNHEY and CDR2 SMNVEV come from the germline V gene (reference sequence). Trimming stripped 6 bases from V and 0 bases from J, with 25 bases between. This CDR3 comprises 19 residues. In DNA form, the CDR3 reads TGTGCCAGCAGGCCTTACCCGCAGAGACTCATTCAAAGCACAGATACGCAGTATTTT. This codes for CASRPYPQRLIQSTDTQYF.

This clonotype is categorized as medium-sized. The chain recombines TRBV6-5 with TRBJ2-3; D is ambiguous. This CDR3 has 15 residues. Trimming took 0 bases from V and 6 from J, leaving 13 bases between them. Looked up from germline, CDR1 is MNHEY and CDR2 is SVGAGI. CDR3 amino acids: CASSYSFNQADTQYF. The CDR3 nucleotides read TGTGCCAGCAGTTACTCGTTTAATCAGGCCGATACGCAGTATTTT.

This clonotype was recorded a few times. The CDR3 here is CASSLKGLAGGLRYNEQFF. The CDR3 nucleotides read TGTGCCAGCAGCTTGAAGGGATTAGCGGGGGGGCTAAGGTACAATGAGCAGTTCTTC. This rearrangement joins TRBV5-4 to TRBJ2-1, with 11 positions matching TRBD2. Trimming removed 1 base from V and 4 bases from J; junction bases left unmatched: 13. CDR1 and CDR2 (germline): SGHNT, YYREEE (reference sequence). CDR3 length: 19 residues.

Here the CDR3 reads CASIPLLGGGYNEQFF. CDR3 in DNA: TGTGCCAGCATCCCACTCTTGGGGGGGGGCTACAATGAGCAGTTCTTC. The chain couples TRBV12-3 or TRBV12-4 to TRBJ2-1, with 7 nucleotides matching TRBD2. Trimming took 7 bases from V and 3 from J; bases not matched to a gene: 12. This CDR3 is built from 16 residues.

The rearrangement uses TRBV6-1 and TRBJ2-5, with 7 bases fitting TRBD1. Germline V CDR1 and CDR2: MNHNS, SASEGT. V shed 4 bases and J 4 bases; nucleotides not matched to a gene: 6. The CDR3 sequence is 14 residues long. The CDR3 nucleotides read TGTGCCAGCAGTGTGACAGGGCATTCAGAGACCCAGTACTTC. It translates to CASSVTGHSETQYF.

A note on this clonotype: This may come from a read error, since a much larger clone is one base off. As DNA, the CDR3 is TGTGCCAGTAGTAACGAAAGAAGCACAGATACGCAGTATTTT. Protein: CASSNERSTDTQYF. The V call is TRBV19, the J call TRBJ2-3; D is unclear. CDR1 and CDR2 from the germline V gene are LNHDA and SQIVND (reference sequence). The length of the CDR3 is 14 residues. Between the trimmed V and J ends, which lost 4 bases and 0 bases, there was a span of 8 bases.

A remark on this clonotype: A read error may be the cause here, since a much bigger clone is one base away. The chain links TRBV6-5 to TRBJ2-3, with D unclear. Germline loops: CDR1 MNHEY, CDR2 SVGAGI. CDR3 length: 13 residues. DNA for the CDR3: TGTGTCAGCAGTGGTCTAGGCCCAGATACGCAGTATTTT. It codes for CVSSGLGPDTQYF.

The chain carries TRBV5-1 and TRBJ2-1, with no clear D. The germline CDR1 and CDR2 sequences are SGHRS and YFSETQ. V lost 4 bases and J 5 bases, leaving 13 bases between the germline ends. This CDR3 contains 14 residues. The CDR3 DNA is TGCGCCAGCAGCACTCAAGGGTTCGACAATGAGCAGTTCTTC. Amino acids: CASSTQGFDNEQFF.